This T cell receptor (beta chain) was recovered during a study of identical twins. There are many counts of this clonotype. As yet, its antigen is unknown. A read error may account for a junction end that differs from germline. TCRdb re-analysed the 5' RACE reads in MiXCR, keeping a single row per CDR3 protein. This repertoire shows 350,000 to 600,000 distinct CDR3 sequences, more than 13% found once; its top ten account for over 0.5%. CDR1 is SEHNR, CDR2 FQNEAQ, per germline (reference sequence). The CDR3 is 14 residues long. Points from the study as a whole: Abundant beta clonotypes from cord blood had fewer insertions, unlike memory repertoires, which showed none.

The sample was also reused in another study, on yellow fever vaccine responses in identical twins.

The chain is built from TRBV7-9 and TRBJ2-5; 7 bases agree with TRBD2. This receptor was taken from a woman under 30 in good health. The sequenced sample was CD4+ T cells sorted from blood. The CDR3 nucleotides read TGCGCCAGCAGCTTGGCTAGCGGAAAAGAGACCCAGTACTTC. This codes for CASSLASGKETQYF.